The 28 T cell receptor beta chains listed next were all sequenced from one sample in a study of blood T cell repertoires in COVID-19. TCRdb's table, derived via immunoSEQ multiplex PCR, lists solely in-frame clones and lacks some. Among about 280,000 clones listed, 88% were seen once. Sequenced: peripheral blood. These receptors all stem from a woman aged 25 to 39 with COVID-19, enrolled during active disease.

The genes are TRBV14 and TRBJ2-7; 7 bases map to TRBD1. This CDR3 has 14 amino acids. CDR1 is SGHDN, CDR2 FVKESK, per germline. V trimming: 4 bases; J trimming: 3 bases; junction bases outside the gene matches: 6. CDR3: CASSLFRDSYEQYF. CDR3 sequence (DNA): TGTGCCAGCAGCCTTTTCCGGGACAGCTACGAGCAGTACTTC.

The V gene is TRBV2, the J gene TRBJ2-3; 7 bases map to TRBD2. The trim removed 8 bases at V and 2 bases at J, leaving 10 bases unmatched. CDR1 SNHLY and CDR2 FYNNEI come from the germline V gene. This CDR3 spans 15 amino acids. CDR3 in amino acids: CASLLLAPLTDTQYF. The CDR3 bases are TGTGCCAGCCTCCTACTAGCGCCCCTCACAGATACGCAGTATTTT.

This chain links TRBV5-1 with TRBJ2-7; 7 nucleotides line up with TRBD1. CDR3 length: 14 amino acids. The junction had 9 bases not matched to a gene; V was cut back by 9 bases and J by 0 bases. The germline gives CDR1 SGHRS, CDR2 YFSETQ. The DNA of the CDR3 is TGCGCCACCTCCACAGGGGCCAGCTCCTACGAGCAGTACTTC. Amino acids: CATSTGASSYEQYF.

The chain links TRBV2 to TRBJ2-7, with a possible D match to TRBD1 (5 bases). The CDR3 length is 12 residues. The germline CDR1 and CDR2 sequences are SNHLY and FYNNEI. V was cut by 6 bases and J by 3 bases, with 9 bases left in between. In DNA, the CDR3 is TGTGCCAGCAGGGAACAGGACTACGAGCAGTACTTC. It is translated as CASREQDYEQYF. The variable domain in full, completed from reference TRBV2 and TRBJ2-7, reads EPEVTQTPSHQVTQMGQEVILRCVPISNHLYFYWYRQILGQKVEFLVSFYNNEISEKSEIFDDQFSVERPDGSNFTLKIRSTKLEDSAMYFCASREQDYEQYFGPGTRLTVT.

This clone was detected only once. This chain joins TRBV4-3 and TRBJ2-7, with 9 bases lining up with TRBD1. The ends lost 4 bases at V and 3 bases at J; junction bases unmatched: 16. The CDR3 runs to 18 residues. Germline V lookup: CDR1 LGHNA, CDR2 YSLEER. DNA of the CDR3: TGCGCCAGCAGCCGCATACCCCCGGGACAGGGAATCCACTACGAGCAGTACTTC. Its translation: CASSRIPPGQGIHYEQYF.

The CDR3 here is CASSSTAHGYTF. The CDR3 nucleotides are TGTGCCAGCAGTTCGACAGCTCACGGCTACACCTTC. The rearrangement links TRBV6-2 or TRBV6-3 to TRBJ1-2, with D possibly matching TRBD1 (5 bases). The CDR3 totals 12 residues. Germline CDR1 MNHEY, CDR2 SVGEGT. The V gene lost 4 bases and the J gene lost 8 bases, with 11 bases spanning the gap.

The V and J genes are TRBV11-1 and TRBJ2-7; TRBD1 agrees at 10 bases. The CDR3 has 14 residues. V shed 5 bases, J shed 2 bases, and the junction held 3 bases outside the gene matches. Germline CDR1 reads SGHAT; CDR2 reads FQDESV (reference sequence). The CDR3 coding sequence is TGTGCCAGCAGCGCCGGGACAGGGGCCTACGAGCAGTACTTC. Translating gives CASSAGTGAYEQYF. The full variable domain, in which reference TRBV11-1 and TRBJ2-7 provide the parts outside the CDR3, is EAEVAQSPRYKITEKSQAVAFWCDPISGHATLYWYRQILGQGPELLVQFQDESVVDDSQLPKDRFSAERLKGVDSTLKIQPAELGDSAMYLCASSAGTGAYEQYFGPGTRLTVT.

V gene TRBV7-2 combines with J gene TRBJ1-1, with TRBD1 as a possible D gene (6 bases). CDR1 is SGHTA and CDR2 is FQGNSA in the germline V gene. Trimming took off 6 bases at V and 0 bases at J, with 11 bases between the two ends. The CDR3 consists of 14 residues. The CDR3 DNA reads as TGTGCCAGCAGGCCAGACAGGTTGAACACTGAAGCTTTCTTT. As protein: CASRPDRLNTEAFF.

This clone turned up a few times. The chain recombines TRBV14 with TRBJ2-2; no reliable D call. V lost 4 bases, J lost 3 bases, and 9 bases lay in between. This CDR3 spans 14 amino acids. CDR1 and CDR2 (germline): SGHDN, FVKESK. CDR3 residues: CASSPQMDTGELFF. CDR3 coding DNA: TGTGCCAGCAGCCCACAAATGGACACCGGGGAGCTGTTTTTT.

The chain couples TRBV28 to TRBJ2-7; 11 bases are a match to TRBD1. CDR1 MDHEN and CDR2 SYDVKM come from the germline V gene. J was trimmed by 5 bases and V by 7 bases; bases with no gene match: 10. There are 15 residues in the CDR3. The CDR3 here is CASTFLGTGGDEQYF. The CDR3 DNA reads as TGTGCCAGCACCTTCCTCGGGACAGGGGGGGACGAGCAGTACTTC. Full variable domain (rest looked up from reference TRBV28 and TRBJ2-7): DVKVTQSSRYLVKRTGEKVFLECVQDMDHENMFWYRQDPGLGLRLIYFSYDVKMKEKGDIPEGYSVSREKKERFSLILESASTNQTSMYLCASTFLGTGGDEQYFGPGTRLTVT.

CDR3 coding DNA: TGTGCCAGCAGCGGCCCCCGGGGTCCCCACGAGCAGTACTTC. Its translation: CASSGPRGPHEQYF. V usage is TRBV9 and J usage is TRBJ2-7; perhaps TRBD2 as D (5 bases). V lost 3 bases and J 5 bases, leaving 15 bases between the germline ends. Germline V lookup: CDR1 SGDLS, CDR2 YYNGEE. This CDR3 is built from 14 residues.

V usage is TRBV5-1 and J usage is TRBJ2-2, with TRBD1 identical over 9 bases. The CDR3 has 16 residues. Germline CDR1 SGHRS, CDR2 YFSETQ. Trimming removed 4 bases from V and 6 bases from J; junction bases left unmatched: 10. CDR3 loop: CASSVLPTGGAGELFF. The CDR3 region has the DNA TGCGCCAGCAGCGTCCTCCCGACAGGGGGTGCCGGGGAGCTGTTTTTT.

The chain carries TRBV9 and TRBJ2-3; D uncertain. Germline CDR1 is SGDLS and CDR2 is YYNGEE. V was cut by 0 bases and J by 0 bases, with 8 bases left in between. There are 15 residues in the CDR3. CDR3 residues: CASSVDAMSTDTQYF. The CDR3 region has the DNA TGTGCCAGCAGCGTAGATGCGATGAGCACAGATACGCAGTATTTT.

This sequence joins TRBV7-2 and TRBJ1-2; D might be TRBD1 (5 bases). CDR3 length equals 14 residues. V shed 1 base and J shed 4 bases, with 10 bases lying between them. Germline lookup yields CDR1 SGHTA and CDR2 FQGNSA. The DNA for the CDR3 is TGTGCCAGCAGCTTAGGGGCAGGGCTCTATGGCTACACCTTC. Protein sequence: CASSLGAGLYGYTF.

This chain joins TRBV7-8 and TRBJ2-7, with 10 positions matching TRBD2. Germline CDR1 and CDR2: SGHVS and FQNEAQ. V gave up 1 base and J gave up 7 bases; unmatched junction bases: 7. The CDR3 runs 15 residues. The CDR3 sequence: CASSLVLAGREEQYF. The CDR3 region has the DNA TGTGCCAGCAGCTTAGTACTAGCGGGACGGGAAGAGCAGTACTTC.

This chain joins TRBV6-5 and TRBJ2-5, with D maybe TRBD2 (5 bases). Trimming stripped 5 bases from V and 2 bases from J, with 15 bases between. Germline V CDR1 and CDR2: MNHEY, SVGAGI. The CDR3 runs to 15 residues. This CDR3 reads CASSPWPGEQETQYF. For the CDR3, the DNA is TGTGCCAGCAGTCCGTGGCCCGGGGAGCAAGAGACCCAGTACTTC.

This clone was seen a handful of times. In nucleotides, the CDR3 is TGCGCCAGCAGCTTGACGAGGGGGCCGGGTGGCTACACCTTC. Its translation: CASSLTRGPGGYTF. The chain is built from TRBV5-1 and TRBJ1-2, with 7 bases lining up with TRBD1. From germline, CDR1 is SGHRS and CDR2 YFSETQ. The CDR3 has 14 residues. After removal of 1 base from V and 7 bases from J, the junction contained 7 bases not matched to a gene.

The V gene is TRBV10-1, the J gene TRBJ1-2, with 10 bases that match TRBD1. Germline V gene lookup returns CDR1 WNHNN and CDR2 SYGVQD (reference sequence). This CDR3 has 16 amino acids. V shed 4 bases and J 4 bases; nucleotides not matched to a gene: 9. The chain's CDR3 is CASSASTGTGVYGYTF. In DNA form, the CDR3 reads TGCGCCAGCAGTGCCAGTACCGGGACAGGGGTCTATGGCTACACCTTC.

The chain links TRBV12-3 or TRBV12-4 to TRBJ2-2; TRBD2 might be the D (6 bases). There are 13 residues in the CDR3. Trimming took off 5 bases at V and 6 bases at J, with 10 bases between the two ends. The CDR3 region is CASSRSGAGELFF. The CDR3 DNA follows: TGTGCCAGCAGTCGATCGGGGGCCGGGGAGCTGTTTTTT.

The chain recombines TRBV18 with TRBJ1-4; 7 bases fit TRBD1. Germline V CDR1 and CDR2: KGHSH, LQKENI. The junction had 5 bases not matched to a gene; V was cut back by 5 bases and J by 5 bases. The CDR3 extends over 14 amino acids. The CDR3 here is CASSSQGSNEKLFF. In DNA form, the CDR3 reads TGTGCCAGCTCATCACAGGGGTCCAATGAAAAACTGTTTTTT.

The CDR3 here is CSVEESGQGYEQYF. In DNA, the CDR3 is TGCAGCGTTGAAGAGTCGGGACAGGGCTACGAGCAGTACTTC. The chain is built from TRBV29-1 and TRBJ2-7; 9 bases line up with TRBD1. The CDR3 has 14 amino acids. V lost 0 bases and J lost 3; bases outside the gene matches: 3. Germline V gives CDR1 SQVTM, CDR2 ANQGSEA.

CDR3 amino acids: CASRDRRRGPQHF. The CDR3 DNA reads TGTGCCAGCAGGGACCGGAGAAGGGGGCCCCAGCATTTT. The genes are TRBV6-5 and TRBJ1-5; D possibly corresponds to TRBD1 (5 bases). This CDR3 has 13 amino acids. Germline lookup yields CDR1 MNHEY and CDR2 SVGAGI. The V gene lost 6 bases and the J gene lost 9 bases, with 15 bases spanning the gap.

The rearrangement joins TRBV6-1 to TRBJ2-2; 10 bases match TRBD2. The germline V gene has CDR1 MNHNS and CDR2 SASEGT. The V gene end was trimmed by 2 bases and the J gene end by 7 bases; junction bases not matched to a gene: 10. This CDR3 is 17 amino acids long. CDR3 sequence reads: CASSEYASGRDGGELFF. In DNA, the CDR3 is TGTGCCAGCAGTGAATATGCTAGCGGGAGAGATGGCGGGGAGCTGTTTTTT.

The chain couples TRBV6-5 to TRBJ2-7, with 9 bases identical to TRBD2. Per germline, CDR1 MNHEY and CDR2 SVGAGI. The V segment lost 4 bases and the J segment 2 bases; nucleotides outside the gene matches: 6. The CDR3 is 15 amino acids. CDR3 sequence: CASSFSGRPPYEQYF. In DNA form, the CDR3 reads TGTGCCAGCAGTTTTAGCGGGAGACCCCCCTACGAGCAGTACTTC.

The chain combines TRBV6-5 with TRBJ1-3; 7 bases are a match to TRBD1. J gave up 5 bases and V 8 bases, and 6 bases lay outside the gene matches. This CDR3 spans 13 amino acids. CDR1 is MNHEY and CDR2 is SVGAGI in the germline V gene. The CDR3 region is CASGRDSRNTIYF. DNA for the CDR3: TGTGCCAGCGGCCGGGACAGTAGAAACACCATATATTTT.

This rearrangement joins TRBV7-2 to TRBJ2-5; D gene uncertain. CDR1 is SGHTA and CDR2 is FQGNSA in the germline V gene. The CDR3 has 12 residues. Between the trimmed V and J ends, which lost 3 bases and 4 bases, there was a span of 6 bases. The CDR3 region is CASSFYGETQYF. The CDR3 coding sequence is TGTGCCAGCAGCTTCTACGGAGAGACCCAGTACTTC.

The chain recombines TRBV27 with TRBJ2-1, with D unclear. The CDR3 is 14 residues long. In germline, CDR1 is MNHEY, CDR2 SMNVEV (reference sequence). Trimming shortened V by 2 bases and J by 2 bases, and 7 bases separated the two germline ends. CDR3 amino acids: CASSLNRAYNEQFF. The CDR3 nucleotides read TGTGCCAGCAGTTTAAACCGGGCCTACAATGAGCAGTTCTTC.

The V and J genes are TRBV11-3 and TRBJ2-1; 7 bases agree with TRBD1. Trimming at V came to 4 bases and at J to 3 bases, leaving 3 bases not matched to a gene. The germline V gene has CDR1 SGHNT and CDR2 YENEEA. The CDR3 length is 14 residues. In DNA, the CDR3 is TGTGCCAGCAGCTCCGGGACAGTCTACAATGAGCAGTTCTTC. Its translation is CASSSGTVYNEQFF.